The T cell receptor (beta chain) under discussion was sequenced for a study of cytomegalovirus exposure and HLA in healthy donors. V lost 5 bases to trimming and J lost 3 bases; unmatched junction nucleotides: 9. Germline loops: CDR1 SGHTA, CDR2 FQGTGA. This CDR3 has 16 amino acids. The PCR employed 60 Vbeta primers together with 13 Jbeta primers. Sequencing was performed with immunoSEQ multiplex PCR; in TCRdb, only in-frame clones are kept and a portion is missing. The listing contains more than 100,000 clones. The receptor was isolated from a woman aged 40 to 50 in good health and CMV-seronegative. This chain joins TRBV7-3 and TRBJ2-5, with 10 bases that match TRBD2. Sequencing was done on a sample of PBMCs. CDR3 sequence reads: CASSAQGLAGEETQYF. The DNA for the CDR3 is TGTGCCAGCAGCGCCCAAGGGCTAGCGGGGGAAGAGACCCAGTACTTC. Together with reference TRBV7-3 and TRBJ2-5, the CDR3 gives the full variable domain: GAGVSQTPSNKVTEKGKYVELRCDPISGHTALYWYRQSLGQGPEFLIYFQGTGAADDSGLPNDRFFAVRPEGSVSTLKIQRTERGDSAVYLCASSAQGLAGEETQYFGPGTRLLVL.